Listed here are 30 T cell receptor beta chains from one sample, sequenced in a study of early T cells in non-severe SARS-CoV-2 infection. TCRdb re-called the 5' RACE reads through MiXCR, storing one row per CDR3 protein. This table holds 45,000 to 75,000 distinct CDR3 sequences, 8.5% to 10% found once. The specimen was whole blood. These receptors were collected from an adult who was a healthcare worker with PCR-confirmed SARS-CoV-2 infection or an uninfected control (not recorded which).

This clonotype was recorded many times. The chain combines TRBV27 with TRBJ2-3; D unclear. CDR1 is MNHEY and CDR2 is SMNVEV in the germline V gene (reference sequence). This CDR3 has 12 amino acids. The V end lost 3 bases, the J end lost 6 bases, and 7 bases lay between the germline ends. In nucleotides, the CDR3 is TGTGCCAGCAGTTTTGGTAGGGATACGCAGTATTTT. Translated: CASSFGRDTQYF.

This clonotype was counted between two and nine times. The chain carries TRBV7-9 and TRBJ2-1, with 11 bases aligning to TRBD2. The CDR3 has 15 amino acids. Germline V gene data show CDR1 as SEHNR and CDR2 as FQNEAQ (reference sequence). V was clipped by 3 bases and J by 6 bases; unmatched bases: 4. The CDR3 nucleotides are TGTGCCAGCAGCTTTATAGCGGGAGGGCGCAATGAGCAGTTCTTC. It codes for CASSFIAGGRNEQFF.

This clonotype was detected many times. The chain couples TRBV7-8 to TRBJ2-3; 7 bases are a match to TRBD1. There are 15 residues in the CDR3. The V segment lost 4 bases and the J segment 0 bases; nucleotides outside the gene matches: 4. The germline V gene has CDR1 SGHVS and CDR2 FQNEAQ. CDR3 DNA: TGTGCCAGCAGCTGGGGACAGATTAGCACAGATACGCAGTATTTT. Its translation is CASSWGQISTDTQYF.

The J gene is TRBJ2-1, the V gene TRBV29-1; 8 bases line up with TRBD1. Germline CDR1 reads SQVTM; CDR2 reads ANQGSEA. V was clipped by 7 bases and J by 7 bases; unmatched bases: 6. The CDR3 runs 12 residues. The CDR3 bases are TGCAGCGGCGGACAGGGATGGAATGAGCAGTTCTTC. It codes for CSGGQGWNEQFF.

The CDR3 sequence: CASSQASGSRSPQQFF. DNA of the CDR3: TGCGCCAGCAGCCAAGCTAGCGGGAGTCGTTCCCCCCAGCAGTTCTTC. V is TRBV4-1 and J is TRBJ2-1, with 10 bases aligning to TRBD2. The CDR3 runs to 16 residues. CDR1 and CDR2 (germline): MGHRA, YSYEKL. The V and J ends lost 1 base and 11 bases, in that order; junction bases with no gene match: 11.

CDR3 bases: TGCAGCGGATCTGGACTAGCGGGAGGATCCGGGGAGCTGTTTTTT. The encoded protein is CSGSGLAGGSGELFF. The chain combines TRBV29-1 with TRBJ2-2; 14 nucleotides line up with TRBD2. This CDR3 has 15 amino acids. The V segment lost 7 bases and the J segment 6 bases; nucleotides outside the gene matches: 7. Germline V gene lookup returns CDR1 SQVTM and CDR2 ANQGSEA.

The chain recombines TRBV5-1 with TRBJ1-1; TRBD1 matches 10 bases. Germline-derived CDR1 and CDR2 are SGHRS and YFSETQ. The V and J ends lost 7 bases and 6 bases, in that order; junction bases with no gene match: 6. The CDR3 consists of 13 residues. CDR3 in amino acids: CASCRDRGSEAFF. Here the CDR3 DNA reads TGCGCCAGCTGCCGGGACAGGGGATCTGAAGCTTTCTTT.

Ten or more counts support this clonotype. The V and J genes are TRBV12-3 or TRBV12-4 and TRBJ2-2, with 14 bases identical to TRBD2. Trimming removed 6 bases from V and 5 bases from J; junction bases left unmatched: 5. The CDR3 totals 16 residues. CDR3 loop: CASSPRLAGGTGELFF. The CDR3 DNA reads TGTGCCAGCAGCCCAAGACTAGCGGGGGGGACCGGGGAGCTGTTTTTT.

V is TRBV7-9 and J is TRBJ2-7, with 7 bases identical to TRBD2. The CDR3 contains 13 residues. Germline-derived CDR1 and CDR2 are SEHNR and FQNEAQ (reference sequence). V shed 7 bases, J shed 1 base, and the junction held 4 bases outside the gene matches. CDR3 amino acids: CASKPSGSYEQYF. The CDR3 region has the DNA TGTGCCAGCAAGCCTAGCGGTTCCTACGAGCAGTACTTC. The full variable domain, in which reference TRBV7-9 and TRBJ2-7 provide the parts outside the CDR3, is DTGVSQNPRHKITKRGQNVTFRCDPISEHNRLYWYRQTLGQGPEFLTYFQNEAQLEKSRLLSDRFSAERPKGSFSTLEIQRTEQGDSAMYLCASKPSGSYEQYFGPGTRLTVT.

This clonotype has at least ten counts. V and J are TRBV28 and TRBJ1-6; D unclear. The V gene's germline CDR1 is MDHEN and CDR2 SYDVKM. The CDR3 runs 13 residues. The germline V and J ends were trimmed by 6 bases and 7 bases, with 10 bases remaining between them. The CDR3 spells CASSITRNSPLHF. In DNA, the CDR3 is TGTGCCAGCAGCATAACACGGAATTCACCCCTCCACTTT.

This clonotype was observed a few times. V and J are TRBV7-2 and TRBJ2-7; D call uncertain. Germline V gene lookup returns CDR1 SGHTA and CDR2 FQGNSA. V was trimmed by 9 bases and J by 2 bases, leaving 14 bases between them. The CDR3 is 13 amino acids. CDR3 protein: CASTDGLAYEQYF. The CDR3 coding sequence is TGTGCCAGTACCGACGGGCTGGCCTACGAGCAGTACTTC.

This clonotype was seen at least ten times. The rearrangement links TRBV12-3 or TRBV12-4 to TRBJ1-3; no firm D call. The CDR3 has 13 amino acids. Trimming took 5 bases from V and 2 from J, leaving 7 bases between them. CDR3 protein: CASSPQAGNTIYF. CDR3 bases: TGTGCCAGCAGTCCCCAAGCTGGAAACACCATATATTTT.

This clonotype was seen only a few times. The chain links TRBV5-1 to TRBJ2-7, with D perhaps TRBD1 (5 bases). The V and J ends lost 0 bases and 7 bases respectively, with 11 bases between them. Germline V CDR1 and CDR2: SGHRS, YFSETQ. The CDR3 spans 13 residues. CDR3: CASSLVGDGEQYF. The DNA for the CDR3 is TGCGCCAGCAGCTTGGTAGGGGATGGGGAGCAGTACTTC.

This sequence joins TRBV20-1 and TRBJ2-1; D is unclear. This CDR3 has 12 residues. Germline CDR1 and CDR2: DFQATT and SNEGSKA (reference sequence). V was cut by 6 bases and J by 10 bases, with 16 bases left in between. The CDR3 is CSARPTYGEQFF. The CDR3 coding sequence is TGCAGTGCAAGACCAACTTATGGGGAGCAGTTCTTC.

This clonotype was detected many times. V gene TRBV27 combines with J gene TRBJ2-2; D is perhaps TRBD1 (5 bases). The V gene's germline CDR1 is MNHEY and CDR2 SMNVEV (reference sequence). Trimming cost V 5 bases and J 7 bases, with 5 bases left between them. The CDR3 totals 11 residues. The CDR3 region has the DNA TGTGCCAGCAGTAGGGGCGGGGAGCTGTTTTTT. This codes for CASSRGGELFF.

This clonotype is categorized as large. J is TRBJ2-7 and V is TRBV28; no clear D gene. V was shortened by 8 bases and J by 3 bases, with 17 bases between the two germline ends. This CDR3 is built from 14 residues. Germline V gene lookup returns CDR1 MDHEN and CDR2 SYDVKM. Here the CDR3 DNA reads TGTGCCAGCTCCTCCACGACCATCAACTACGAGCAGTACTTC. This gives the protein CASSSTTINYEQYF. The whole variable domain, remainder taken from reference TRBV28 and TRBJ2-7, is DVKVTQSSRYLVKRTGEKVFLECVQDMDHENMFWYRQDPGLGLRLIYFSYDVKMKEKGDIPEGYSVSREKKERFSLILESASTNQTSMYLCASSSTTINYEQYFGPGTRLTVT.

Ten or more counts support this clonotype. CDR3 residues: CSVTSGGAADTQYF. In DNA form, the CDR3 reads TGCAGCGTGACCTCAGGGGGCGCGGCAGATACGCAGTATTTT. The V and J genes are TRBV29-1 and TRBJ2-3, with TRBD1 identical over 8 bases. Germline V gives CDR1 SQVTM, CDR2 ANQGSEA. V lost 6 bases to trimming and J lost 4 bases; unmatched junction nucleotides: 9. The CDR3 covers 14 residues.

CDR3 residues: CASSIIRQAYNEQFF. The CDR3, as DNA: TGTGCCAGTAGTATAATCAGGCAGGCCTACAATGAGCAGTTCTTC. The chain joins TRBV19 to TRBJ2-1; no reliable D call. The CDR3 has 15 residues. Germline lookup yields CDR1 LNHDA and CDR2 SQIVND (reference sequence). V was pared by 2 bases and J by 2 bases, with 10 bases between.

The rearrangement joins TRBV20-1 to TRBJ2-7; D gene ambiguous. CDR3 size: 12 residues. V was clipped by 2 bases and J by 3 bases, with 8 bases between them. CDR1 and CDR2 from the germline V gene are DFQATT and SNEGSKA (reference sequence). The CDR3 sequence is CSARISLYEQYF. CDR3 bases: TGCAGTGCTAGAATCTCGCTCTACGAGCAGTACTTC.

This clonotype came up many times. The rearrangement links TRBV7-9 to TRBJ2-5; 7 bases fit TRBD1. Germline lookup yields CDR1 SEHNR and CDR2 FQNEAQ (reference sequence). V lost 5 bases to trimming and J lost 4 bases; unmatched junction nucleotides: 10. This CDR3 region has 15 residues. The CDR3 bases are TGTGCCAGCAGCCGTACAGGGGCTCCCACAGAGACCCAGTACTTC. Translation gives CASSRTGAPTETQYF.

This clonotype was seen many times. The V and J genes are TRBV7-2 and TRBJ2-1, with D unresolved. Germline V gene lookup returns CDR1 SGHTA and CDR2 FQGNSA. The CDR3 is 13 amino acids. Trimming stripped 3 bases from V and 4 bases from J, with 7 bases between. The CDR3 here is CASSFTGYNEQFF. The CDR3 DNA sequence: TGTGCCAGCAGCTTTACTGGTTACAATGAGCAGTTCTTC.

The chain recombines TRBV25-1 with TRBJ2-6; the D is unclear. CDR3 length: 18 amino acids. The V end lost 5 bases, the J end lost 0 bases, and 17 bases lay between the germline ends. Looked up from germline, CDR1 is MGHDK and CDR2 is SYGVNS. CDR3 amino acids: CASSTLLGFGSGANVLTF. The CDR3, as DNA: TGTGCCAGCAGTACCCTTCTCGGGTTTGGCTCTGGGGCCAACGTCCTGACTTTC. Filled out from reference TRBV25-1 and TRBJ2-6, the complete variable domain reads EADIYQTPRYLVIGTGKKITLECSQTMGHDKMYWYQQDPGMELHLIHYSYGVNSTEKGDLSSESTVSRIRTEHFPLTLESARPSHTSQYLCASSTLLGFGSGANVLTFGAGSRLTVL.

This clonotype was observed many times. The chain combines TRBV19 with TRBJ2-3; 11 nucleotides align to TRBD2. Losses at the gene ends were 7 bases for V and 5 bases for J; bases not matched to a gene: 17. Looked up from germline, CDR1 is LNHDA and CDR2 is SQIVND (reference sequence). The CDR3 has 18 residues. CDR3 amino acids: CASTPFIAGGPSGDTQYF. The CDR3 coding sequence is TGTGCCAGTACCCCTTTCATAGCGGGAGGGCCCTCGGGAGATACGCAGTATTTT.

This clonotype has a count of ten or more. The V and J genes are TRBV18 and TRBJ2-3; D might be TRBD2 (5 bases). Trimming left V 6 bases short and J 5 bases short, with 15 bases between. There are 14 residues in the CDR3. Germline CDR1 KGHSH, CDR2 LQKENI. DNA for the CDR3: TGTGCCAGCTCCCCCTGGAGCGGTGTAGATACGCAGTATTTT. Translating gives CASSPWSGVDTQYF.

The chain has TRBV6-2 or TRBV6-3 and TRBJ2-3; D is ambiguous. V lost 2 bases and J 1 base, leaving 7 bases between the germline ends. The CDR3 consists of 14 residues. Looked up from germline, CDR1 is MNHEY and CDR2 is SVGEGT. Here the CDR3 DNA reads TGTGCCAGCAGTTACGTTCGCGGCACAGATACGCAGTATTTT. This sequence encodes CASSYVRGTDTQYF.

This clonotype has a handful of counts. The chain joins TRBV20-1 to TRBJ1-5; 7 positions match TRBD1. The germline CDR1 and CDR2 sequences are DFQATT and SNEGSKA (reference sequence). This CDR3 is 14 amino acids long. The ends lost 4 bases at V and 2 bases at J; junction bases unmatched: 5. In DNA, the CDR3 is TGCAGTGCTATAGGGGGCTGGGGCAATCAGCCCCAGCATTTT. Its protein is CSAIGGWGNQPQHF.

This clonotype was detected many times. This chain uses TRBV11-2 with TRBJ2-1, with D uncertain. Germline CDR1 and CDR2: SGHAT and FQNNGV. V was shortened by 0 bases and J by 6 bases, with 24 bases between the two germline ends. The CDR3 sequence is 19 residues long. The CDR3 loop is CASSLEGSAVVRNTNEQFF. CDR3 DNA: TGTGCCAGCAGCTTAGAAGGTTCGGCTGTCGTCCGGAATACCAATGAGCAGTTCTTC. Full variable domain (missing parts from reference TRBV11-2 and TRBJ2-1): EAGVAQSPRYKIIEKRQSVAFWCNPISGHATLYWYQQILGQGPKLLIQFQNNGVVDDSQLPKDRFSAERLKGVDSTLKIQPAKLEDSAVYLCASSLEGSAVVRNTNEQFFGPGTRLTVL.

The chain links TRBV18 to TRBJ1-4; D call uncertain. Germline V lookup: CDR1 KGHSH, CDR2 LQKENI. V was clipped by 2 bases and J by 8 bases, with 18 bases between them. CDR3 length equals 16 residues. CDR3 DNA sequence: TGTGCCAGCTCACCAAATAACCGGGCCGAAGGAGAAAAACTGTTTTTT. Its translation is CASSPNNRAEGEKLFF.

This sequence joins TRBV6-2 or TRBV6-3 and TRBJ2-7; TRBD2 matches 7 bases. Per the germline V gene, CDR1 is MNHEY and CDR2 is SVGEGT. Losses at the gene ends were 3 bases for V and 7 bases for J; bases not matched to a gene: 9. This CDR3 is 14 amino acids long. The CDR3 bases are TGTGCCAGCAGTTATACGGCGGGAGTCGGGGAGCAGTACTTC. It is translated as CASSYTAGVGEQYF.

There are a few counts of this clonotype. This chain links TRBV27 with TRBJ2-6, with unresolved D. Germline CDR1 and CDR2: MNHEY and SMNVEV (reference sequence). Trimming took 2 bases from V and 0 from J, leaving 2 bases between them. This CDR3 has 14 residues. Written as DNA, the CDR3 is TGTGCCAGCAGTTTAAGCTCTGGGGCCAACGTCCTGACTTTC. It is translated as CASSLSSGANVLTF. Looking up the rest from reference TRBV27 and TRBJ2-6 gives the full variable domain: EAQVTQNPRYLITVTGKKLTVTCSQNMNHEYMSWYRQDPGLGLRQIYYSMNVEVTDKGDVPEGYKVSRKEKRNFPLILESPSPNQTSLYFCASSLSSGANVLTFGAGSRLTVL.